This T cell receptor beta chain was profiled in a study of T cell responses to AZD1222 COVID-19 vaccine. In the case of this clone: What it binds is not known.

Study-level points and caveats: Elevations in Spike-specific TCR breadth and depth followed administration of two AZD1222 doses. The sample set comprised mostly white British donors with more females, and clonal diversity was possibly underestimated.

Looked up from germline, CDR1 is SGHTA and CDR2 is FQGNSA. The CDR3 totals 17 residues. V dropped 1 base and J dropped 0; count of bases not matched to a gene: 6. The protocol was immunoSEQ multiplex PCR, while the TCRdb copy is restricted to in-frame clones and leaves out a portion. The sample lists approximately 190,000 clones; almost 95% were seen once. The chain links TRBV7-2 to TRBJ1-2, with TRBD1 matching over 9 bases. The clonotype was recovered from an adult in good health. The sample here was peripheral blood, taken on day 0 of AZD1222 vaccination. DNA of the CDR3: TGTGCCAGCAGCTTAGGGGGGACAGGGACGGCTAACTATGGCTACACCTTC. It encodes CASSLGGTGTANYGYTF.